One and the same sample provided the 32 T cell receptor beta chains below, sequenced in a study of T cell responses to AZD1222 COVID-19 vaccine. Here immunoSEQ multiplex PCR was the method, and the copy in TCRdb shows in-frame clones only, minus some. The profile covers over 50,000 clones, with about 89% appearing a single time and more than 12% taken by the ten largest. The specimen comprised peripheral blood, sampled 28 days after the second AZD1222 dose. The source is an adult who received the AZD1222 COVID-19 vaccine.

Written as DNA, the CDR3 is TGTGCCAGCAGCAATTTACAACCTAGGGATGAGCAGTTCTTC. It codes for CASSNLQPRDEQFF. The V gene is TRBV3-1 (or the pseudogene TRBV3-2), the J gene TRBJ2-1; D unclear. The CDR3 has 14 residues. Germline values: CDR1 LGHDT, CDR2 YNNKEL (reference sequence). Trimming shortened V by 5 bases and J by 8 bases, and 16 bases separated the two germline ends.

Of note for this clone: A read error may produce the germline difference seen at one junction end. The chain couples TRBV12-3 or TRBV12-4 to TRBJ1-2; no reliable D call. CDR3 length equals 12 residues. The CDR3 DNA is TGTGCCAGCAGTTCCGCCGTGCAGATATGGGACTTC. Protein: CASSSAVQIWDF.

J is TRBJ1-1 and V is TRBV9; D remains unclear. The CDR3 sequence is 14 residues long. V dropped 5 bases and J dropped 1 base, with 12 bases sitting between them. Germline V gene sequence: CDR1 SGDLS, CDR2 YYNGEE. Written as DNA, the CDR3 is TGTGCCAGCAGTCTTTCATTAACGAACACTGAAGCTTTCTTT. It is translated as CASSLSLTNTEAFF.

The chain combines TRBV6-4 with TRBJ2-7; no definite D call. In germline, CDR1 is MRHNA, CDR2 SNTAGT. The ends were cut back, 2 bases at V and 0 bases at J, with 8 bases in the middle. This CDR3 has 14 residues. CDR3 in DNA: TGTGCCAGCAGTGACGTGAGTAACTCCTACGAGCAGTACTTC. Amino acids: CASSDVSNSYEQYF.

The rearrangement uses TRBV12-3 or TRBV12-4 and TRBJ2-1, with D perhaps TRBD2 (5 bases). CDR3 length: 12 residues. Deletions cut 3 bases from V and 11 bases from J, with 11 bases between. CDR3 amino acids: CASSFWRTQQFF. For the CDR3, the DNA is TGTGCCAGCAGTTTTTGGAGGACCCAGCAGTTCTTC.

The chain combines TRBV5-6 with TRBJ2-6; no definite D call. CDR3 length: 17 residues. Trimming pared 0 bases from V and 2 bases from J, leaving 12 bases between. CDR1 and CDR2 from the germline V gene are SGHDT and YYEEEE. CDR3 region: CASSLGTALAGANVLTF. The CDR3 DNA reads as TGTGCCAGCAGCTTGGGTACAGCGTTGGCTGGGGCCAACGTCCTGACTTTC.

This rearrangement joins TRBV2 to TRBJ1-4; maybe TRBD1 (6 bases). From germline, CDR1 is SNHLY and CDR2 FYNNEI. Trimming removed 5 bases at V and 3 bases at J, with 10 bases between. This CDR3 has 14 residues. CDR3 coding DNA: TGTGCCAGCAGTTTCGGACAGCCTAATGAAAAACTGTTTTTT. Translation: CASSFGQPNEKLFF. The full variable domain, in which reference TRBV2 and TRBJ1-4 provide the parts outside the CDR3, is EPEVTQTPSHQVTQMGQEVILRCVPISNHLYFYWYRQILGQKVEFLVSFYNNEISEKSEIFDDQFSVERPDGSNFTLKIRSTKLEDSAMYFCASSFGQPNEKLFFGSGTQLSVL.

The chain recombines TRBV7-3 with TRBJ2-2; 7 bases are a match to TRBD1. J was trimmed by 6 bases and V by 4 bases; bases with no gene match: 2. CDR1 and CDR2 (germline): SGHTA, FQGTGA. The CDR3 is 13 residues long. CDR3 region: CASSSQGAGELFF. Written as DNA, the CDR3 is TGTGCCAGCAGCTCCCAGGGGGCCGGGGAGCTGTTTTTT.

The genes are TRBV27 and TRBJ1-1; 8 bases agree with TRBD1. V shed 0 bases and J 7 bases; nucleotides not matched to a gene: 13. There are 17 residues in the CDR3. Germline assignment: CDR1 MNHEY and CDR2 SMNVEV (reference sequence). This CDR3 is CASSLSQRQGAYLEAFF. Here the CDR3 DNA reads TGTGCCAGCAGTTTATCTCAGAGGCAGGGGGCTTACCTTGAAGCTTTCTTT.

The chain uses TRBV15 and TRBJ2-3; TRBD2 agrees at 14 bases. V shed 6 bases and J 7 bases; nucleotides not matched to a gene: 9. Looked up from germline, CDR1 is LNHNV and CDR2 is YYDKDF (reference sequence). The CDR3 runs to 16 residues. The CDR3 region has the DNA TGTGCCACCAGAAATGCCGGGACTAGCGGGAGAAATACGCAGTATTTT. Amino acid sequence: CATRNAGTSGRNTQYF.

The genes are TRBV12-5 and TRBJ1-3, with 8 nucleotides matching TRBD1. The CDR3 totals 14 residues. Germline loops: CDR1 LGHNT, CDR2 FRNRAP. The junction had 3 bases not matched to a gene; V was cut back by 1 base and J by 7 bases. Here the CDR3 DNA reads TGTGCTAGTGGTTTGGGGCAGGGGGCGAACACCATATATTTT. It translates to CASGLGQGANTIYF.

V usage is TRBV12-3 or TRBV12-4 and J usage is TRBJ2-7; a weak D match, TRBD1 (6 bases). The CDR3 has 13 residues. With 2 bases removed from V and 4 bases from J, the gap between germline ends came to 9 bases. CDR3 coding DNA: TGTGCCAGCAGTTTAACTACAGGGTACGAGCAGTACTTC. Its protein product is CASSLTTGYEQYF.

The chain couples TRBV19 to TRBJ2-1; D is undetermined. Germline CDR1 is LNHDA and CDR2 is SQIVND (reference sequence). The CDR3 consists of 14 residues. Trimming removed 3 bases from V and 10 bases from J, with 16 bases in between. CDR3 nucleotide sequence: TGTGCCAGTAGTATGGTGCTAGAGAAAGCGGAGCAGTTCTTC. It translates to CASSMVLEKAEQFF.

The chain has TRBV7-9 and TRBJ1-5; 8 positions match TRBD1. Germline trimming cut 4 bases from V and 2 bases from J; bases unmatched to any gene: 4. The CDR3 has 15 residues. Germline CDR1 and CDR2: SEHNR and FQNEAQ (reference sequence). CDR3 nucleotide sequence: TGTGCCAGCAGCTCCCAGGGGGCTGGCAATCAGCCCCAGCATTTT. Protein product: CASSSQGAGNQPQHF.

In this sample, this clone turned up once. CDR3 protein: CASSLASLAVNIQYF. CDR3 DNA: TGTGCCAGCAGCTTAGCAAGCCTAGCGGTAAACATTCAGTACTTC. This chain joins TRBV7-2 and TRBJ2-4; 7 bases are a match to TRBD2. The CDR3 covers 15 residues. Germline V gene sequence: CDR1 SGHTA, CDR2 FQGNSA. Trimming cost V 0 bases and J 6 bases; bases outside gene matches: 5. The variable domain in full, completed from reference TRBV7-2 and TRBJ2-4, reads GAGVSQSPSNKVTEKGKDVELRCDPISGHTALYWYRQSLGQGLEFLIYFQGNSAPDKSGLPSDRFSAERTGGSVSTLTIQRTQQEDSAVYLCASSLASLAVNIQYFGAGTRLSVL.

In its sample, this clone was seen once. The chain joins TRBV28 to TRBJ2-7, with TRBD2 as a possible D gene (6 bases). This CDR3 is built from 12 residues. The V gene lost 7 bases and the J gene lost 2 bases, with 9 bases spanning the gap. Germline V gene lookup returns CDR1 MDHEN and CDR2 SYDVKM. This CDR3 is CASTTSPYEQYF. The CDR3 DNA sequence: TGTGCCAGCACAACTAGCCCCTACGAGCAGTACTTC.

The rearrangement joins TRBV6-4 to TRBJ2-1; possible D gene TRBD1, 6 bases. This CDR3 is 16 amino acids long. Germline V gene data show CDR1 as MRHNA and CDR2 as SNTAGT. Deletions cut 6 bases from V and 3 bases from J, with 18 bases between. CDR3 nucleotides: TGTGCCAGCAGATTACAGGGTGTGAGAGTCTACAATGAGCAGTTCTTC. Amino acid sequence: CASRLQGVRVYNEQFF.

The V gene is TRBV27, the J gene TRBJ2-7; D may be TRBD1 (6 bases). The CDR3 covers 9 residues. The germline CDR1 and CDR2 sequences are MNHEY and SMNVEV (reference sequence). CDR3 residues: CAVGAEQYF. CDR3 sequence (DNA): TGTGCTGTGGGGGCCGAGCAGTACTTC.

The V call is TRBV20-1, the J call TRBJ2-7; D is undetermined. This CDR3 region has 11 residues. CDR1 DFQATT and CDR2 SNEGSKA come from the germline V gene (reference sequence). Deletions cut 3 bases from V and 7 bases from J, with 10 bases between. CDR3 residues: CSASTVREQYF. CDR3 DNA: TGCAGTGCTAGTACGGTTCGAGAGCAGTACTTC.

The chain employs TRBV6-6 and TRBJ1-1; D might be TRBD1 (6 bases). The CDR3 totals 13 residues. Germline loops: CDR1 MNHNY, CDR2 SVGAGI (reference sequence). V lost 2 bases, J lost 4 bases, and 8 bases lay in between. Here the CDR3 reads CASSYVQGTEAFF. The CDR3 bases are TGTGCCAGCAGTTACGTACAGGGCACTGAAGCTTTCTTT.

The genes are TRBV5-1 and TRBJ2-2; D is tentatively TRBD1 or TRBD2 (5 bases each). CDR1 is SGHRS, CDR2 YFSETQ, per germline. Trimming left V 4 bases short and J 1 base short, with 11 bases between. The CDR3 totals 15 residues. The CDR3 region has the DNA TGCGCCAGCAGCGAGGGGCAGGGGAACACCGGGGAGCTGTTTTTT. Its translation is CASSEGQGNTGELFF.

The rearrangement uses TRBV21-1 and TRBJ2-1; the table's D gene call, TRBD2, was not cross checked with the DNA. TRBV21-1 is reported as a pseudogene. This CDR3 region has 15 residues. CDR3 bases: TGTGCCAGCAGCAAAGGGGGAGGGAAGGGCGATGAGCAGTTCTTC. It yields the protein CASSKGGGKGDEQFF.

The chain has TRBV5-1 and TRBJ2-7; 7 nucleotides agree with TRBD2. The CDR3 contains 15 residues. Trimming cost V 2 bases and J 4 bases; bases outside gene matches: 9. Germline V CDR1 and CDR2: SGHRS, YFSETQ. For the CDR3, the DNA is TGCGCCAGCAGCTTAGACGGGAGGCCCCGGTACGAGCAGTACTTC. This gives the protein CASSLDGRPRYEQYF.

The genes are TRBV3-1 (or the pseudogene TRBV3-2) and TRBJ2-3; D gene unclear. CDR3 length: 17 amino acids. V was cut by 5 bases and J by 1 base, with 19 bases left in between. Germline CDR1 and CDR2: LGHDT and YNNKEL (reference sequence). CDR3 residues: CASSYQGPDPGTDTQYF. In nucleotides, the CDR3 is TGTGCCAGCAGCTATCAAGGTCCGGACCCGGGCACAGATACGCAGTATTTT.

The J gene is TRBJ2-7, the V gene TRBV18, with D unresolved. Germline values: CDR1 KGHSH, CDR2 LQKENI. This CDR3 has 15 amino acids. The V and J ends lost 2 bases and 0 bases respectively, with 11 bases between them. CDR3 loop: CASSPEGGYSYEQYF. The DNA of the CDR3 is TGTGCCAGCTCACCAGAAGGTGGATACTCCTACGAGCAGTACTTC.

This clone was recorded only once. CDR3 bases: TGCAGTGCTAGTTCACCTCTAGGGGAGGAACTTGATGAGCAGTTCTTC. Residues: CSASSPLGEELDEQFF. The chain carries TRBV20-1 and TRBJ2-1, with TRBD2 as a possible D gene (6 bases). The CDR3 consists of 16 residues. V was pared by 3 bases and J by 8 bases, with 23 bases between. Germline lookup yields CDR1 DFQATT and CDR2 SNEGSKA (reference sequence).

Notes on this clone: One junction end does not reproduce the germline sequence, and a read error may be involved. This chain connects TRBV6-5 to TRBJ1-2, with D uncertain. The CDR3 sequence is 14 residues long. CDR1 and CDR2 from the germline V gene are MNHEY and SVGAGI. CDR3 DNA: TGTGCCAGCAGATACTTGGACGGAAGCTATGGCTACACCTTC. Its protein is CASRYLDGSYGYTF.

The chain combines TRBV7-2 with TRBJ1-2; 8 nucleotides align to TRBD1. The germline CDR1 and CDR2 sequences are SGHTA and FQGNSA. V gave up 5 bases and J gave up 4 bases; unmatched junction bases: 12. The CDR3 is 16 residues long. The DNA for the CDR3 is TGTGCCAGCAGCCCCTCGGGACAGGTTGGAATCTATGGCTACACCTTC. It is translated as CASSPSGQVGIYGYTF.

The CDR3 protein is CASSYSDYNEQFF. CDR3 coding DNA: TGTGCCAGCAGTTACTCGGACTACAATGAGCAGTTCTTC. J is TRBJ2-1 and V is TRBV6-6; no reliable D call. CDR1 MNHNY and CDR2 SVGAGI come from the germline V gene (reference sequence). The CDR3 sequence is 13 residues long. V was shortened by 0 bases and J by 3 bases, with 3 bases between the two germline ends.

This chain links TRBV5-6 with TRBJ1-6; weak D call: TRBD1 (6 bases). The V end lost 3 bases, the J end lost 9 bases, and 13 bases lay between the germline ends. The CDR3 sequence is 14 residues long. The germline CDR1 and CDR2 sequences are SGHDT and YYEEEE. CDR3 bases: TGTGCCAGCAGCTGGACAGCGCCTAGTTCACCCCTCCACTTT. Translated, it gives CASSWTAPSSPLHF.

This clone was seen a handful of times. The chain joins TRBV6-2 or TRBV6-3 to TRBJ1-2; a weak D match, TRBD1 (5 bases). Germline V lookup: CDR1 MNHEY, CDR2 SVGEGT. V gave up 2 bases and J gave up 7 bases, with 11 bases separating them. This CDR3 region has 13 residues. CDR3 in amino acids: CASSYRGAVGYTF. The DNA of the CDR3 is TGTGCCAGCAGTTACAGGGGCGCGGTTGGCTACACCTTC.

This chain uses TRBV9 with TRBJ2-1; 9 positions match TRBD2. Germline V gene sequence: CDR1 SGDLS, CDR2 YYNGEE. The CDR3 totals 15 residues. Trimming took 0 bases from V and 6 from J; bases not matched to a gene: 4. CDR3 in DNA: TGTGCCAGCAGCGTAGGGTCTAGCGGGACCAATGAGCAGTTCTTC. This translates into CASSVGSSGTNEQFF.